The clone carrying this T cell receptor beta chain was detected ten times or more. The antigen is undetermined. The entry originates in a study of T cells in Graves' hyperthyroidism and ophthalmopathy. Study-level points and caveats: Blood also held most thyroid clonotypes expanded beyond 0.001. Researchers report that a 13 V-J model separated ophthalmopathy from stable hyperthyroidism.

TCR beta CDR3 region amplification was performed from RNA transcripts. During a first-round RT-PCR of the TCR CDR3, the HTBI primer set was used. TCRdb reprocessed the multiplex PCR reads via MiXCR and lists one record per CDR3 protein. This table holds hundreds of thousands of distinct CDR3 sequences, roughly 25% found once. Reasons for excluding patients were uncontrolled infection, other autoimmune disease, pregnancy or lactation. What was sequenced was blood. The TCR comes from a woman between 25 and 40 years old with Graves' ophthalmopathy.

The chain's CDR3 is CASSRSGGSYEQYF. The CDR3 bases are TGTGCCAGCAGCCGATCGGGGGGTTCCTACGAGCAGTACTTC. The V and J genes are TRBV7-3 and TRBJ2-7; 7 nucleotides line up with TRBD2. Germline V gene lookup returns CDR1 SGHTA and CDR2 FQGTGA. The CDR3 sequence is 14 residues long. J lost 1 base, V lost 5 bases, and 5 bases had no gene match.